A selection of T cell receptor beta chains follows, all from one sample in a study of blood T cell repertoires in COVID-19. Repertoires were generated with immunoSEQ multiplex PCR, while TCRdb's copy carries only in-frame clones and drops some. Of 200,000 to 250,000 clones listed, around nine tenths are singletons. Sequences were obtained from peripheral blood. Receptors were obtained from a man aged 18 to 29 with active or convalescent COVID-19. Each CDR3 is given with its conserved first and last residue. A D gene is named only where the DNA matches it firmly. Not all rows give a size; the values are once, few, many and, for expanded clones, a class.

V: TRBV18; J: TRBJ1-1; size: -; D: TRBD1; DNA: TGTGCCAGCTCCCCAGGGGGCTTGGCTGAAGCTTTCTTT; CDR3: CASSPGGLAEAFF
V: TRBV12-5; J: TRBJ2-5; size: -; D: TRBD2; DNA: TGTGCTAGTGGTGGACCGGGACTAGCGGGGGGGGAGAGCCAAGAGACCCAGTACTTC; CDR3: CASGGPGLAGGESQETQYF
V: TRBV6-1; J: TRBJ1-5; size: few; D: TRBD1; DNA: TGTGCCAGCAGTGATCAGGGGGGCAATCAGCCCCAGCATTTT; CDR3: CASSDQGGNQPQHF
V: TRBV27; J: TRBJ1-1; size: -; D: -; DNA: TGTGCCAGCAGTTTCGCCGGCCGGAGCACTGAAGCTTTCTTT; CDR3: CASSFAGRSTEAFF
V: TRBV25-1; J: TRBJ1-1; size: -; D: TRBD1; DNA: TGTGCCAGCAGTGATCCGGGACAGGGAAACACTGAAGCTTTCTTT; CDR3: CASSDPGQGNTEAFF
V: TRBV19; J: TRBJ1-5; size: -; D: -; DNA: TGTGCCAGTAGTATAGAGGTTTGGGGGGGGCCTAGCAATCAGCCCCAGCATTTT; CDR3: CASSIEVWGGPSNQPQHF
V: TRBV3-1/TRBV3-2; J: TRBJ1-4; size: -; D: -; DNA: TGTGCCAGCAGCTATAGAAGTAATGAAAAACTGTTTTTT; CDR3: CASSYRSNEKLFF
V: TRBV6-5; J: TRBJ2-1; size: -; D: TRBD1; DNA: TGTGCCAGCAGACGCGGACAGGGGAACAATGAGCAGTTCTTC; CDR3: CASRRGQGNNEQFF
V: TRBV11-3; J: TRBJ2-1; size: -; D: TRBD1; DNA: TGTGCCAGCAGCCCAAGTCCGGGACAGGGGAACAATGAGCAGTTCTTC; CDR3: CASSPSPGQGNNEQFF
V: TRBV9; J: TRBJ2-2; size: -; D: -; DNA: TGTGCCAGCAGCGTAGCTACTCCATCCGGGGAGCTGTTTTTT; CDR3: CASSVATPSGELFF
V: TRBV7-7; J: TRBJ2-5; size: -; D: TRBD2; DNA: TGTGCCAGCAGTCAAAGCGGGGGGGCCGGAGAGACCCAGTACTTC; CDR3: CASSQSGGAGETQYF
V: TRBV9; J: TRBJ2-6; size: -; D: -; DNA: TGTGCCAGCAGCGCTGGGAGTATCTACTCTGGGGCCAACGTCCTGACTTTC; CDR3: CASSAGSIYSGANVLTF
V: TRBV20-1; J: TRBJ2-7; size: -; D: TRBD2; DNA: TGCAGTGCTAGTCTCGCGGGAGGCTTCTACGAGCAGTACTTC; CDR3: CSASLAGGFYEQYF
V: TRBV4-3; J: TRBJ1-2; size: -; D: -; DNA: TGCGCCAGCAGCCAAAGCCGGACAGCACGCTATGGCTACACCTTC; CDR3: CASSQSRTARYGYTF
V: TRBV9; J: TRBJ2-1; size: -; D: -; DNA: TGTGCCAGCAGCGTTTCGTCAGGGATAGAGCAGTTCTTC; CDR3: CASSVSSGIEQFF
V: TRBV6-2/TRBV6-3; J: TRBJ1-6; size: -; D: TRBD1; DNA: TGTGCCAGCAGTATGGACAGGTACTATAATTCACCCCTCCACTTT; CDR3: CASSMDRYYNSPLHF
V: TRBV27; J: TRBJ1-2; size: -; D: -; DNA: TGTGCCAGCAGTTTAGCCTCAGGGTCCTGGCATGGCTACACCTTC; CDR3: CASSLASGSWHGYTF
V: TRBV11-2; J: TRBJ1-2; size: -; D: -; DNA: TGTGCCAGCAGCTTATCAGGGGTTGGCTACACCTTC; CDR3: CASSLSGVGYTF
V: TRBV19; J: TRBJ1-2; size: -; D: -; DNA: TGTGCCAGTAGTAAGACTGGGGCCGGCTATGGCTACACCTTC; CDR3: CASSKTGAGYGYTF
V: TRBV28; J: TRBJ1-5; size: -; D: TRBD1; DNA: TGTGCCAGCAGTTCTGGGACAGGGGGCGCGAGCCCCAGCGGGTACCAGCCCCAGCATTTT; CDR3: CASSSGTGGASPSGYQPQHF
V: TRBV4-1; J: TRBJ1-2; size: -; D: -; DNA: TGCGCCAGCAGCCTTCCGGGGGTCTATGGCTACACCTTC; CDR3: CASSLPGVYGYTF
V: TRBV7-7; J: TRBJ2-1; size: once; D: TRBD2; DNA: TGTGCTAGCAGCTCGGGACTAGCGGACAATGAGCAGTTCTTC; CDR3: CASSSGLADNEQFF